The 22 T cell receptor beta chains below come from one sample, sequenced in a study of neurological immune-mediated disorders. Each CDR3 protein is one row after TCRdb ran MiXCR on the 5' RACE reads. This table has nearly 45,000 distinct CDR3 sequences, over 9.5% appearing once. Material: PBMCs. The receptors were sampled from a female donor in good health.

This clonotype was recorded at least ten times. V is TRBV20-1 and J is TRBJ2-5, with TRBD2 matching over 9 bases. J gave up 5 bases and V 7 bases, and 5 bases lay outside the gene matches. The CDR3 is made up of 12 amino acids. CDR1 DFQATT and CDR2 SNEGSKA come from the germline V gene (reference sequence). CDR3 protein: CSGSGGLETQYF. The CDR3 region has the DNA TGCAGTGGCAGCGGGGGGCTGGAGACCCAGTACTTC.

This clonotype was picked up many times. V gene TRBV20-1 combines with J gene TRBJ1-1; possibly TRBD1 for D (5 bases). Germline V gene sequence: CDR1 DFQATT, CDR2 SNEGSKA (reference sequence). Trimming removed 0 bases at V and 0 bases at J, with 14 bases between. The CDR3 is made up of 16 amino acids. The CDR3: CSARDVQGGVNTEAFF. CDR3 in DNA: TGCAGTGCTAGAGACGTGCAGGGAGGGGTGAACACTGAAGCTTTCTTT.

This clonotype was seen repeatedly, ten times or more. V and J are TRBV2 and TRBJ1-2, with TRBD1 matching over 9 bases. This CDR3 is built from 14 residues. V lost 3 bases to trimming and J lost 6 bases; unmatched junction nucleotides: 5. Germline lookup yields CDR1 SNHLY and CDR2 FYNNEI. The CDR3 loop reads CASSEGQGVDGYTF. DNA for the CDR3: TGTGCCAGCAGTGAGGGACAGGGAGTCGATGGCTACACCTTC. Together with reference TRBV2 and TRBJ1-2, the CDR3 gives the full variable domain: EPEVTQTPSHQVTQMGQEVILRCVPISNHLYFYWYRQILGQKVEFLVSFYNNEISEKSEIFDDQFSVERPDGSNFTLKIRSTKLEDSAMYFCASSEGQGVDGYTFGSGTRLTVV.

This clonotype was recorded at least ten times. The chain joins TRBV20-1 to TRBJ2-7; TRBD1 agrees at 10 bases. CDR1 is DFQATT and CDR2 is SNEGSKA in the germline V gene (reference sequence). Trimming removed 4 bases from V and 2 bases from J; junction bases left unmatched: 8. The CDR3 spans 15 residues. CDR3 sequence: CSANPRQGAPYEQYF. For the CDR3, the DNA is TGCAGTGCTAACCCCCGACAGGGGGCCCCCTACGAGCAGTACTTC.

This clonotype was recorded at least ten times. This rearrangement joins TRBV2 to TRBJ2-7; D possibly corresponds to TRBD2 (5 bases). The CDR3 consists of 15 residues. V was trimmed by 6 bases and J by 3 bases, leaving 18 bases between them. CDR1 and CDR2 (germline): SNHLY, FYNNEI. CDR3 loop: CASRPGFSKHYEQYF. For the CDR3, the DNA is TGTGCCAGCAGGCCGGGATTCTCAAAGCACTACGAGCAGTACTTC.

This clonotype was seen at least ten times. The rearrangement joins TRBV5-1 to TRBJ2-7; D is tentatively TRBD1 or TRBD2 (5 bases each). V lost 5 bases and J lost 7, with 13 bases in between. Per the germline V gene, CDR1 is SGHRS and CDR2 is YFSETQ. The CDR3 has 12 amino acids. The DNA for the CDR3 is TGCGCCAGCAGAGGGGACGGCCGGGAGCAGTACTTC. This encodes CASRGDGREQYF.

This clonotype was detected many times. The CDR3 region is CASSGNFYEQYF. The CDR3 DNA sequence: TGCGCCAGCAGTGGGAATTTTTACGAGCAGTACTTC. The chain employs TRBV10-1 and TRBJ2-7; D uncertain. The CDR3 contains 12 residues. Between the trimmed V and J ends, which lost 4 bases and 4 bases, there was a span of 8 bases. Germline V lookup: CDR1 WNHNN, CDR2 SYGVQD (reference sequence).

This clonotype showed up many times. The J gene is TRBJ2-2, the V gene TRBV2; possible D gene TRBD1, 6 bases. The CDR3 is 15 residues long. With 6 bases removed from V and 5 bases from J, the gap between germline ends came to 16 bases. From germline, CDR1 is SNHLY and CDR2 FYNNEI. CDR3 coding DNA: TGTGCCAGCAGGAAAGGGGGTGGACAGACCGGGGAGCTGTTTTTT. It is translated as CASRKGGGQTGELFF.

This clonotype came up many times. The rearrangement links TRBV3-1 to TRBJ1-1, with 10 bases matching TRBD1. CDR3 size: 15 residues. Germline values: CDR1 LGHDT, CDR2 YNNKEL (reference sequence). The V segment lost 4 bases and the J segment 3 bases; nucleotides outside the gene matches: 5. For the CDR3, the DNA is TGTGCCAGCAGCCGACAGGGGGCGCTTGACACTGAAGCTTTCTTT. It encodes CASSRQGALDTEAFF.

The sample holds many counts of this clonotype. Written as DNA, the CDR3 is TGCAGTGGCGAGGGTGAAGGGGGTGAGACCCAGTACTTC. Its protein is CSGEGEGGETQYF. This chain connects TRBV20-1 to TRBJ2-5; perhaps TRBD1 as D (6 bases). There are 13 residues in the CDR3. V gave up 7 bases and J gave up 5 bases, with 17 bases separating them. Germline V gene sequence: CDR1 DFQATT, CDR2 SNEGSKA (reference sequence).

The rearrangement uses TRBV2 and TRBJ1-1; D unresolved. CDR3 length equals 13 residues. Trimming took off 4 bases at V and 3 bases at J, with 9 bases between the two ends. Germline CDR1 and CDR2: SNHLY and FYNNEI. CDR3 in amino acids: CASSGQDYTEAFF. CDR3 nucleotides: TGTGCCAGCAGTGGACAAGACTACACTGAAGCTTTCTTT.

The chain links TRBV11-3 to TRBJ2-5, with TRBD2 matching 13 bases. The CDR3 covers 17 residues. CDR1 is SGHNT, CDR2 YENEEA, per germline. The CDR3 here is CVSSLAAGLAGQETQYF. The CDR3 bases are TGTGTGAGCAGCTTAGCAGCGGGACTAGCGGGGCAAGAGACCCAGTACTTC. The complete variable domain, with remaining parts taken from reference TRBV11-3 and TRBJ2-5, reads EAGVVQSPRYKIIEKKQPVAFWCNPISGHNTLYWYLQNLGQGPELLIRYENEEAVDDSQLPKDRFSAERLKGVDSTLKIQPAELGDSAVYLCVSSLAAGLAGQETQYFGPGTRLLVL.

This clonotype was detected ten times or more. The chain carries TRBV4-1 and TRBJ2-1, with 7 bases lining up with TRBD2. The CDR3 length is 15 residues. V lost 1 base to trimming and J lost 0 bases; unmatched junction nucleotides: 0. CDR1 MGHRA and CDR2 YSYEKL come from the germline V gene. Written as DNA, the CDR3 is TGCGCCAGCAGCCAAGGCGGGAGCTCCTACAATGAGCAGTTCTTC. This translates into CASSQGGSSYNEQFF.

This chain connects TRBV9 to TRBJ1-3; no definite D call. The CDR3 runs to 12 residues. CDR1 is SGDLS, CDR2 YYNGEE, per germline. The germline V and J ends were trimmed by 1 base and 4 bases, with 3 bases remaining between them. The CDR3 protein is CASSVTGNTIYF. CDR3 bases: TGTGCCAGCAGCGTAACGGGAAACACCATATATTTT.

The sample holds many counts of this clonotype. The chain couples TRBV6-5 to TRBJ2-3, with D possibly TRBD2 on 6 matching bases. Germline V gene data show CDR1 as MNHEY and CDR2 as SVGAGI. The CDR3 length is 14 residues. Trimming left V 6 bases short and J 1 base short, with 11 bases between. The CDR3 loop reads CASRFGGGTDTQYF. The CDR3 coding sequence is TGTGCCAGCAGATTCGGAGGGGGCACAGATACGCAGTATTTT.

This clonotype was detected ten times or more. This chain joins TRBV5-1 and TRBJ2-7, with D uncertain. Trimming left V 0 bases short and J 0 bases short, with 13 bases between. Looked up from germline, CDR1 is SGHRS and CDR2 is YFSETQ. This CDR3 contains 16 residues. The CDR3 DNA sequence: TGCGCCAGCAGCTTGGACAGTAGTCGCTTCTCCTACGAGCAGTACTTC. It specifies CASSLDSSRFSYEQYF.

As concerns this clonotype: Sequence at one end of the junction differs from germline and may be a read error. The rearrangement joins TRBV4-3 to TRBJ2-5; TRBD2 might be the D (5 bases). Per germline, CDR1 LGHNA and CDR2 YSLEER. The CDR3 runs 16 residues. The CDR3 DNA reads TGCGGCAGCAGCCAAGATGCTTCCGGGGTGGCGGAGACCCAGTACTTC. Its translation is CGSSQDASGVAETQYF.

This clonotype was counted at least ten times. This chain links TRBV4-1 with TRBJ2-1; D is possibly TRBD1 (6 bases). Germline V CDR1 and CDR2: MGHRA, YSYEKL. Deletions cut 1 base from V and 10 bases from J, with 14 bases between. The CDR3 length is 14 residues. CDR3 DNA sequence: TGCGCCAGCAGCCAAGCAGGGGCGGTTGGGGAGCAGTTCTTC. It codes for CASSQAGAVGEQFF.

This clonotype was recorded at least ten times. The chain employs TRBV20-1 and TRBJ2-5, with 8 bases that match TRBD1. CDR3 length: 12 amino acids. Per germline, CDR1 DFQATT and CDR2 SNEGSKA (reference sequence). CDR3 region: CSLTGVKETQYF. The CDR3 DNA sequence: TGCAGCCTGACAGGGGTCAAAGAGACCCAGTACTTC.

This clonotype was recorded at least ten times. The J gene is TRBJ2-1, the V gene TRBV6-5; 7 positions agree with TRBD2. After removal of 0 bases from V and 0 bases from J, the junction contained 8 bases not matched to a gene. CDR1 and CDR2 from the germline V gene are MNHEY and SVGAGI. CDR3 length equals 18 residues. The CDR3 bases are TGTGCCAGCAGTTACTCGTCGGCTAGCGGACGCTCCTACAATGAGCAGTTCTTC. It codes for CASSYSSASGRSYNEQFF.

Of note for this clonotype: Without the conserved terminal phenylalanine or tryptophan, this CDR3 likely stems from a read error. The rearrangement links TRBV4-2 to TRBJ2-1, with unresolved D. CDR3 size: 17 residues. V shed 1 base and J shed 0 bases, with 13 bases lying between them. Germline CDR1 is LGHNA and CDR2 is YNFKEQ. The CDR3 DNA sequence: TGTGCCAGCAGCCAAGCGGGCGGCCAAAGCTCCTACAATGAGCAGTTCTGC. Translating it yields CASSQAGGQSSYNEQFC.

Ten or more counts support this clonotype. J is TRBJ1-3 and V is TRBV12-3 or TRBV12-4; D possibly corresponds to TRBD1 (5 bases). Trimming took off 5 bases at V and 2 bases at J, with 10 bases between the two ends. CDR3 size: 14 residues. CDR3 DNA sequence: TGTGCCAGCAGTACTCAGGGTGCTGGAAACACCATATATTTT. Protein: CASSTQGAGNTIYF.